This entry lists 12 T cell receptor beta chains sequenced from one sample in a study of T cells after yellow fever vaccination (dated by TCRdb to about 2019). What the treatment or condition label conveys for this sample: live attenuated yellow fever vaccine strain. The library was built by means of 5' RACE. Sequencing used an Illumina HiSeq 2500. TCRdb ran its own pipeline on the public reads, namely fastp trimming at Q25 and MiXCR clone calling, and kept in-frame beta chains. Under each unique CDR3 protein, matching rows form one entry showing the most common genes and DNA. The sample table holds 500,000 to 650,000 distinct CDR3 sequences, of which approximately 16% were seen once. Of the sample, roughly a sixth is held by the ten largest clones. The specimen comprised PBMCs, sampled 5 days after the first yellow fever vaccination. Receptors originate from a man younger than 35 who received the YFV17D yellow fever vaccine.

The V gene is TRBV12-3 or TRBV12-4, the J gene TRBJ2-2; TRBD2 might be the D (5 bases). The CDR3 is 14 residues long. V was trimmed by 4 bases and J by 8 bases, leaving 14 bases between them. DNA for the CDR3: TGTGCCAGCAGTTGGACGGATCGGGGAGGGGAGCTGTTTTTT. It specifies CASSWTDRGGELFF.

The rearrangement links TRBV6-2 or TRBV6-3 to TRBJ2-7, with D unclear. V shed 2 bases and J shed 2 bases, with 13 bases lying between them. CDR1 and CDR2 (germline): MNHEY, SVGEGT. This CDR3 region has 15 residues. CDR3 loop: CASSYHQESPYEQYV. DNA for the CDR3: TGTGCCAGCAGTTACCACCAGGAGAGCCCCTACGAGCAGTACGTC.

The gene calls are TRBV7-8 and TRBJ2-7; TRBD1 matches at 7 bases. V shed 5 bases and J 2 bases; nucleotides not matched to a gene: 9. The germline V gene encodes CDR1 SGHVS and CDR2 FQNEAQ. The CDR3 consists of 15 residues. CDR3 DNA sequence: TGTGCCAGCAGCATCTCAAGGGGGCTGCCCTACGAGCAGTACTTC. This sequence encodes CASSISRGLPYEQYF.

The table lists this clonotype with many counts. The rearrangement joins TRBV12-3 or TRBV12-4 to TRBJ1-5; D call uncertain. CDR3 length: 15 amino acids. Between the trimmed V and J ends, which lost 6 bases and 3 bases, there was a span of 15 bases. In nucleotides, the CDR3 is TGTGCCAGCAGCCTTCAAAGAAGGGCCAATCAGCCCCAGCATTTT. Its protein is CASSLQRRANQPQHF.

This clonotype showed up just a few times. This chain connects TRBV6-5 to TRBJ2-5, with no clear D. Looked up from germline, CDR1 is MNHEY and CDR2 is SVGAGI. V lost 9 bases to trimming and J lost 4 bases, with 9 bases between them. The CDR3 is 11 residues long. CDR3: CASGLAETQYF. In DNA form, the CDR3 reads TGTGCCAGTGGGTTAGCAGAGACCCAGTACTTC.

Written as DNA, the CDR3 is TGTGCCAGCAGCCCGAGGGGGGACAGACAAGAGACCCAGTACTTC. It translates to CASSPRGDRQETQYF. V gene TRBV7-2 combines with J gene TRBJ2-5; D possibly corresponds to TRBD1 (7 bases). Germline assignment: CDR1 SGHTA and CDR2 FQGNSA. The CDR3 has 15 residues. The V and J ends lost 5 bases and 2 bases respectively, with 15 bases between them.

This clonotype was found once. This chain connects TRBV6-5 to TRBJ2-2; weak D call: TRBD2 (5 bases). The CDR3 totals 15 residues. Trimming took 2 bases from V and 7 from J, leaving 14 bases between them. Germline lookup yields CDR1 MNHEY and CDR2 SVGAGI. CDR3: CASSYQPGLLGELFF. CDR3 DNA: TGTGCCAGCAGTTACCAGCCGGGGTTGCTCGGGGAGCTGTTTTTT.

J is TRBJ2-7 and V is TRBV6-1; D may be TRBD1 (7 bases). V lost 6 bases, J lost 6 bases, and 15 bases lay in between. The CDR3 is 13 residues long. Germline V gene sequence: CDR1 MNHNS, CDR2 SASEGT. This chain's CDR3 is CASRINQGGEQYV. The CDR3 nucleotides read TGTGCCAGCAGAATCAACCAGGGGGGCGAGCAGTACGTC.

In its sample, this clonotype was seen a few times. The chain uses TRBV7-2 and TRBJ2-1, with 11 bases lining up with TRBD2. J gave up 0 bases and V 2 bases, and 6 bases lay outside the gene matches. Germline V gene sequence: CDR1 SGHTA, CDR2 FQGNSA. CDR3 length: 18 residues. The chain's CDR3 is CASSLSLAGGISYNEQFF. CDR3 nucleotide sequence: TGTGCCAGCAGCTTATCGTTAGCGGGGGGGATCTCCTACAATGAGCAGTTCTTC.

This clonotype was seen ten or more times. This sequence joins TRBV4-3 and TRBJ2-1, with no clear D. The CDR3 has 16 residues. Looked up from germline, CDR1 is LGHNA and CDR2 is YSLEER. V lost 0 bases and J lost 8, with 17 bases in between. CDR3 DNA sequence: TGCGCCAGCAGCCAAGATTTTAGGGCCCGTGAGGATGAGCAGTTCTTC. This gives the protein CASSQDFRAREDEQFF.

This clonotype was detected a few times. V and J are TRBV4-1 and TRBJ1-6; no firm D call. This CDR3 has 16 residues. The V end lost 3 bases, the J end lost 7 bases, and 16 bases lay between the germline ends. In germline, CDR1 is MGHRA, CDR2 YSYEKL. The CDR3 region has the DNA TGCGCCAGCAGCCATTTCATCGACGGGCCGAATTCACCCCTCCACTTT. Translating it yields CASSHFIDGPNSPLHF.

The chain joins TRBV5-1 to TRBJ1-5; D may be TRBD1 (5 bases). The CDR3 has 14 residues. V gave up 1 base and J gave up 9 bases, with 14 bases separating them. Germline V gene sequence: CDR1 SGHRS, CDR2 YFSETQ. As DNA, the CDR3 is TGCGCCAGCAGCTTGACAGGCGGCGGTAGGCCCCAGCATTTT. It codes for CASSLTGGGRPQHF.